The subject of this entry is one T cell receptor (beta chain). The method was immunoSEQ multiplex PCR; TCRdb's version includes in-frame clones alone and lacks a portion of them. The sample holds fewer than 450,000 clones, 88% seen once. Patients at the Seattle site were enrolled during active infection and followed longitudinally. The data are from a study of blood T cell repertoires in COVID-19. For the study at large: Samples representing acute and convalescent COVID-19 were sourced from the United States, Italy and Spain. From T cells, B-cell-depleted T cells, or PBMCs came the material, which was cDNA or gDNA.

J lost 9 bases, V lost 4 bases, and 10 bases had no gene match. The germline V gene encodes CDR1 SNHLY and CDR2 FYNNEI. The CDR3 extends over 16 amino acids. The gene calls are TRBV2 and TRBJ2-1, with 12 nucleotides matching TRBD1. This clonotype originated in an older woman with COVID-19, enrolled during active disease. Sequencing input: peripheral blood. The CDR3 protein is CASSALGGTGGGEQFF. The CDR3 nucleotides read TGTGCCAGCAGTGCTCTTGGGGGGACAGGGGGCGGTGAGCAGTTCTTC.